This T cell receptor (beta chain) was captured in a study of graft-versus-host responses after intestinal transplantation. In the study overall: Among the recipients, all got anti-thymocyte globulin induction and then tacrolimus and steroids for about 3 years. Study-level results: Detection of GvH clones occurred in recipient marrow, and some had their first appearance in ileum or blood.

Libraries were prepared by immunoSEQ multiplex PCR; TCRdb keeps only in-frame clonotypes and omits some of them. The table lists about 4,300 clones, 60% to 85% of them singletons, with approximately 6.6% in the top ten. Points on this clone: Its antigen is not identified.

Graft tissue was processed to release intraepithelial and lamina propria lymphocytes. The receptor's source is a human patient who received an intestinal transplant, so some T cells may come from the graft donor. Sample: ileum tissue, taken 9 days after transplant.

CDR3 DNA sequence: TGTGCCAGCAGCTTGGGGTGGACTAGCGGGTTTCGGCAAGAGACCCAGTACTTC. Its protein is CASSLGWTSGFRQETQYF. The V and J genes are TRBV5-5 and TRBJ2-5, with 11 bases fitting TRBD2. CDR3 length: 18 amino acids. Germline loops: CDR1 SGHKS, CDR2 YYEKEE (reference sequence). Trimming took 0 bases from V and 2 from J; bases not matched to a gene: 9.